Listed below are T cell receptor beta chains from one sample, sequenced in a study of blood T cells in healthy people across ages. TCRdb ran MiXCR on the 5' RACE reads and lists one entry per CDR3 protein. Among 1.5 million to 2 million distinct CDR3 sequences listed, under 30% were seen once. The specimen sequenced was blood. These receptors were taken from a woman younger than 45 in good health. The CDR3 runs from the conserved cysteine through the conserved F or W. The D gene is left open where the match is weak. Size is omitted from some rows. Given values are once, few, many or a class for expanded clones.

d_call	clone_size	j_call	v_call	cdr3_aa	cdr3_nt
TRBD2	few	TRBJ2-3	TRBV9	CASSPPRASGAHTQYF	TGTGCCAGCAGCCCTCCTCGAGCGAGCGGGGCCCATACGCAGTATTTT
TRBD1	-	TRBJ1-1	TRBV9	CASSPQTGSISYTEAFF	TGTGCCAGCAGCCCACAGACAGGGTCTATCTCGTACACTGAAGCTTTCTTT
-	many	TRBJ2-7	TRBV11-2	CASSLGPRDEQYF	TGTGCCAGCAGCTTGGGTCCTAGGGACGAGCAGTACTTC
-	few	TRBJ2-1	TRBV29-1	CSVRRALVIDEQFF	TGCAGCGTCCGAAGGGCGTTGGTGATCGATGAGCAGTTCTTC
-	-	TRBJ2-7	TRBV5-1	CASSLAGSHPFSYEQYF	TGCGCCAGCAGCTTGGCCGGCAGCCACCCTTTCTCCTACGAGCAGTACTTC
-	many	TRBJ2-5	TRBV10-3	CAISEPRSETQYF	TGTGCCATCAGTGAGCCCCGATCCGAGACCCAGTACTTC
TRBD2	few	TRBJ2-4	TRBV11-2	CASSLGTRSYNEQYF	TGTGCCAGCAGCTTAGGGACTAGATCCTACAATGAGCAGTACTTC
TRBD1	few	TRBJ2-1	TRBV10-3	CANKGTGLYNEQFF	TGTGCCAACAAAGGGACAGGGCTTTACAATGAGCAGTTCTTC
-	-	TRBJ2-4	TRBV2	CASSAWYGYERYF	TGTGCCAGCAGCGCATGGTACGGCTACGAGCGGTACTTC
TRBD2	many	TRBJ2-5	TRBV5-1	CASSLAASGPKEQYF	TGCGCCAGCAGCTTGGCCGCTAGCGGTCCAAAGGAGCAGTACTTC
TRBD1	few	TRBJ2-1	TRBV28	CASTSGGTGYRNEQFF	TGTGCCAGCACCTCTGGAGGGACAGGGTATCGGAATGAGCAGTTCTTC
-	many	TRBJ2-4	TRBV15	CATSTRQANIQYF	TGTGCCACCAGCACCCGACAGGCAAACATTCAGTACTTC
-	many	TRBJ1-2	TRBV12-3/TRBV12-4	CASTSAGVIPIGGYGYTF	TGTGCCAGCACCTCTGCAGGGGTTATACCGATAGGGGGATATGGCTACACCTTC
TRBD1	few	TRBJ2-2	TRBV6-5	CASRRQGAISTGELFF	TGTGCCAGCAGGAGACAGGGGGCTATTTCCACCGGGGAGCTGTTTTTT
TRBD1	-	TRBJ2-3	TRBV10-1	CASSVGNRGDTQYF	TGCGCCAGCAGTGTCGGAAACAGGGGAGATACGCAGTATTTT
TRBD1	few	TRBJ1-6	TRBV6-5	CASSYETGGTRRNSPLHF	TGTGCCAGCAGTTACGAGACAGGGGGGACTCGGCGTAATTCACCCCTCCACTTT
-	-	TRBJ2-1	TRBV9	CASSVASAYNEQFF	TGTGCCAGCAGCGTAGCTAGCGCGTACAATGAGCAGTTCTTC
-	-	TRBJ2-7	TRBV3-1	CASSHPPSYEQYF	TGTGCCAGCAGCCACCCACCCTCCTACGAGCAGTACTTC
-	-	TRBJ2-1	TRBV14	CASSQERGTEQFF	TGTGCCAGCAGCCAAGAACGGGGTACTGAGCAGTTCTTC
-	few	TRBJ2-7	TRBV7-2	CASSLMFQGGYYEQYF	TGTGCCAGCAGCTTAATGTTCCAGGGAGGCTACTACGAGCAGTACTTC
-	many	TRBJ1-2	TRBV2	CASSDGRSYGYTF	TGTGCCAGCAGTGACGGCCGATCCTATGGCTACACCTTC
TRBD1	few	TRBJ1-2	TRBV2	CAREDRGYGYTF	TGTGCCAGGGAAGACAGGGGCTATGGCTACACCTTC
-	-	TRBJ1-6	TRBV5-1	CASSSMPRQGDSPLHF	TGCGCCAGCAGCTCGATGCCCCGTCAAGGAGATTCACCCCTCCACTTT
TRBD1	-	TRBJ2-7	TRBV13	CASSFSDRVAYEQYF	TGTGCCAGCAGCTTCTCGGACAGGGTGGCCTACGAGCAGTACTTC
-	many	TRBJ2-7	TRBV6-1	CASIRVVSSYEQYF	TGTGCCAGCATCAGGGTCGTTAGCTCCTACGAGCAGTACTTC
-	few	TRBJ2-4	TRBV19	CASSIDLRGIQYF	TGTGCCAGTAGTATAGATCTGAGGGGCATTCAGTACTTC
TRBD2	-	TRBJ2-1	TRBV10-1	CASSEASGRSNEQFF	TGCGCCAGCAGTGAGGCTAGCGGGAGGTCCAATGAGCAGTTCTTC
-	once	TRBJ1-4	TRBV19	CASSMGLGLFF	TGTGCCAGTAGTATGGGGTTGGGGCTGTTTTTT
TRBD1	few	TRBJ2-6	TRBV3-1	CASSQSTGVSSGANVLTF	TGTGCCAGCAGCCAGTCGACAGGGGTCAGCTCTGGGGCCAACGTCCTGACTTTC
TRBD2	-	TRBJ2-1	TRBV20-1	CSAAGTSKFRDEQFF	TGCAGTGCCGCCGGGACTAGTAAGTTTAGGGATGAGCAGTTCTTC
TRBD2	few	TRBJ2-3	TRBV20-1	CSARAPREGLTDTQYF	TGCAGTGCTAGGGCCCCTAGGGAGGGGCTCACAGATACGCAGTATTTT
-	many	TRBJ2-5	TRBV18	CASSPGGEETQYF	TGTGCCAGCTCACCGGGGGGAGAAGAGACCCAGTACTTC
TRBD1	few	TRBJ2-7	TRBV6-6	CASKVGGGEYEQYF	TGTGCCAGCAAGGTAGGGGGCGGCGAGTACGAGCAGTACTTC
-	-	TRBJ1-1	TRBV10-3	CAISDAPTANTEAFF	TGTGCCATCAGTGATGCTCCGACAGCGAACACTGAAGCTTTCTTT
-	-	TRBJ2-4	TRBV19	CASSPSSDIQYF	TGTGCCAGTAGCCCGTCCTCGGACATTCAGTACTTC
TRBD1	-	TRBJ1-1	TRBV7-8	CASSSRTGKEAFF	TGTGCCAGCAGCTCAAGGACAGGGAAAGAAGCTTTCTTT
TRBD2	-	TRBJ2-1	TRBV20-1	CSASRTSGGNNEQFF	TGCAGTGCTAGCAGGACTAGCGGGGGCAACAATGAGCAGTTCTTC
-	many	TRBJ2-7	TRBV15	CATSRGGAQPGEQYF	TGTGCCACCAGCCGGGGCGGCGCCCAACCGGGCGAGCAGTACTTC
TRBD1	few	TRBJ1-2	TRBV28	CATWDRRKYGYTF	TGTGCCACCTGGGACAGACGCAAGTATGGCTACACCTTC
TRBD1	-	TRBJ2-5	TRBV5-6	CASSFRTGPNQETQYF	TGTGCCAGCAGCTTCCGGACAGGGCCGAACCAAGAGACCCAGTACTTC
TRBD2	-	TRBJ2-2	TRBV7-2	CASRAGAMNTGELFF	TGTGCCAGCAGAGCGGGAGCAATGAACACCGGGGAGCTGTTTTTT
-	few	TRBJ2-7	TRBV7-2	CASSPWAASYEQDF	TGTGCCAGCAGCCCGTGGGCCGCGTCTTACGAGCAGGACTTC
TRBD1	many	TRBJ1-2	TRBV20-1	CSARVQTGDGYTF	TGCAGTGCTAGGGTCCAGACAGGGGATGGCTACACCTTC
TRBD1	-	TRBJ2-7	TRBV13	CASTLGRDRSYEQYF	TGTGCCAGCACCCTAGGAAGGGACAGAAGCTACGAGCAGTACTTC
-	few	TRBJ1-2	TRBV21-1	CASSKDGTRGYTF	TGTGCCAGCAGCAAAGACGGGACTCGGGGCTACACCTTC
-	-	TRBJ1-6	TRBV9	CASSVEGRSPLHF	TGTGCCAGCAGCGTAGAGGGTCGCTCACCCCTCCACTTT
-	few	TRBJ2-1	TRBV21-1	CASSNMGILHNEQFF	TGTGCCAGCAGCAATATGGGGATCCTTCACAATGAGCAGTTCTTC
TRBD1	-	TRBJ1-1	TRBV5-1	CASSWGQAEAFF	TGCGCCAGCAGCTGGGGACAGGCTGAAGCTTTCTTT
-	-	TRBJ2-7	TRBV25-1	CASSLGTVRPHEQYF	TGTGCCAGCAGTTTGGGCACAGTCAGACCCCACGAGCAGTACTTC
-	-	TRBJ2-1	TRBV20-1	CSARVPHHNEQFF	TGCAGTGCTAGGGTGCCCCATCACAATGAGCAGTTCTTC